One and the same sample provided the 17 T cell receptor beta chains below, sequenced in a study of blood T cell repertoires in COVID-19 (dated by TCRdb to the early 2020s). Library preparation employed the immunoSEQ multiplex PCR assay. Imported from immuneACCESS, the table was reduced by TCRdb to in-frame sequences with V and J called. These copies leave out some clones; in studies compared against another copy, an unresolved V gene accounts for under half, and the cause of the remainder is not known. The sample has around 26,000 clones on record, less than 85% of them singletons. The ten largest clones represent 25% to 35% of the sample. Sequences were obtained from peripheral blood. Receptors originate from a human donor in a cohort sampled during active COVID-19.

The rearrangement joins TRBV11-2 to TRBJ2-5; a weak D match, TRBD2 (5 bases). Germline CDR1 and CDR2: SGHAT and FQNNGV. Trimming shortened V by 5 bases and J by 0 bases, and 16 bases separated the two germline ends. The CDR3 sequence is 16 residues long. The CDR3 is CASSPRGARYQETQYF. CDR3 in DNA: TGTGCCAGCAGCCCCCGGGGAGCGAGGTACCAAGAGACCCAGTACTTC.

This sequence joins TRBV20-1 and TRBJ2-7; 9 bases are a match to TRBD1. The CDR3 has 15 residues. The germline V gene has CDR1 DFQATT and CDR2 SNEGSKA (reference sequence). V gave up 6 bases and J gave up 2 bases; unmatched junction bases: 11. The CDR3 sequence: CSASGGGDRAYEQYF. The CDR3 DNA is TGCAGTGCCAGTGGGGGAGGGGACAGGGCCTACGAGCAGTACTTC.

The rearrangement uses TRBV6-2 or TRBV6-3 and TRBJ2-7; 11 nucleotides match TRBD1. CDR3 length: 15 residues. Germline V gene sequence: CDR1 MNHEY, CDR2 SVGEGT. The V gene end was trimmed by 2 bases and the J gene end by 4 bases; junction bases not matched to a gene: 4. The chain's CDR3 is CASSYAGTGGYEQYF. The CDR3 coding sequence is TGTGCCAGCAGTTACGCCGGGACAGGGGGGTACGAGCAGTACTTC.

The J gene is TRBJ2-7, the V gene TRBV7-7, with 8 bases fitting TRBD2. CDR1 and CDR2 (germline): SSHAT, FNYEAQ (reference sequence). V was pared by 5 bases and J by 3 bases, with 9 bases of the junction left unmatched. The CDR3 has 15 residues. The CDR3 DNA reads TGTGCCAGCAGCCCTCAAGCGGGAGATCTCTACGAGCAGTACTTC. It is translated as CASSPQAGDLYEQYF.

This clone showed up just a few times. The CDR3 loop reads CASGGQGWSEQFF. The CDR3 nucleotides are TGTGCCAGCGGTGGACAGGGGTGGTCTGAGCAGTTCTTC. The chain links TRBV7-3 to TRBJ2-1; 9 bases map to TRBD1. V dropped 8 bases and J dropped 9; count of bases not matched to a gene: 8. The CDR3 runs 13 residues. The germline gives CDR1 SGHTA, CDR2 FQGTGA.

The V and J genes are TRBV4-1 and TRBJ1-6; D gene ambiguous. CDR3 length: 12 residues. With 0 bases removed from V and 8 bases from J, the gap between germline ends came to 2 bases. Germline V gives CDR1 MGHRA, CDR2 YSYEKL. CDR3 loop: CASSQDYSPLHF. CDR3 bases: TGCGCCAGCAGCCAAGACTATTCACCCCTCCACTTT.

The J gene is TRBJ1-2, the V gene TRBV5-5, with 11 bases matching TRBD1. Losses at the gene ends were 4 bases for V and 3 bases for J; bases not matched to a gene: 5. The CDR3 is made up of 15 amino acids. From germline, CDR1 is SGHKS and CDR2 YYEKEE (reference sequence). The CDR3 protein is CASSRRTGGDYGYTF. CDR3 DNA: TGTGCCAGCAGCCGAAGGACAGGGGGCGACTATGGCTACACCTTC.

The count of this clone is one. This chain joins TRBV19 and TRBJ1-3; D is perhaps TRBD1 (6 bases). The CDR3 spans 14 residues. The germline V and J ends were trimmed by 3 bases and 0 bases, with 6 bases remaining between them. Germline CDR1 LNHDA, CDR2 SQIVND (reference sequence). As DNA, the CDR3 is TGTGCCAGTAGTATGACAGGCTCTGGAAACACCATATATTTT. This gives the protein CASSMTGSGNTIYF.

This clone is a singleton in its sample. The rearrangement links TRBV7-2 to TRBJ2-7, with 8 bases that match TRBD1. The CDR3 has 15 amino acids. Unmatched junction bases numbered 9, after V lost 5 bases and J lost 3 bases. Germline CDR1 and CDR2: SGHTA and FQGNSA. In nucleotides, the CDR3 is TGTGCCAGCAGCAACAACAGGGGGGCTATCTACGAGCAGTACTTC. It codes for CASSNNRGAIYEQYF.

The chain has TRBV28 and TRBJ2-7; 14 nucleotides align to TRBD2. Germline V gene lookup returns CDR1 MDHEN and CDR2 SYDVKM. This CDR3 is 15 amino acids long. V shed 3 bases and J 12 bases; nucleotides not matched to a gene: 10. DNA for the CDR3: TGTGCCAGCAGTTTCCCCGGGACTAGCGGGAGAGGACGGTACTTC. This encodes CASSFPGTSGRGRYF.

The CDR3: CASSIAGTTTYEQYF. CDR3 sequence (DNA): TGCGCCAGCAGCATAGCCGGGACTACAACCTACGAGCAGTACTTC. The chain is built from TRBV5-1 and TRBJ2-7, with 7 bases lining up with TRBD2. The CDR3 loop spans 15 amino acids. The germline CDR1 and CDR2 sequences are SGHRS and YFSETQ. With V trimmed by 4 bases and J by 2 bases, 9 bases remained unmatched. Full variable domain (remainder filled in from reference TRBV5-1 and TRBJ2-7): KAGVTQTPRYLIKTRGQQVTLSCSPISGHRSVSWYQQTPGQGLQFLFEYFSETQRNKGNFPGRFSGRQFSNSRSEMNVSTLELGDSALYLCASSIAGTTTYEQYFGPGTRLTVT.

This chain links TRBV28 with TRBJ2-7; 8 bases map to TRBD2. V shed 4 bases and J 4 bases; nucleotides not matched to a gene: 6. This CDR3 comprises 14 residues. Germline-derived CDR1 and CDR2 are MDHEN and SYDVKM. CDR3 amino acids: CASSSTGGAYEQYF. The CDR3 nucleotides are TGTGCCAGCAGTTCCACGGGGGGGGCTTACGAGCAGTACTTC.

This chain uses TRBV7-6 with TRBJ2-7, with a weak D call TRBD2 (6 bases). The V gene lost 4 bases and the J gene lost 2 bases, with 15 bases spanning the gap. CDR1 is SGHVS, CDR2 FNYEAQ, per germline. This CDR3 spans 15 amino acids. In nucleotides, the CDR3 is TGTGCCAGCAGCTCCGGGGGTATGGACACCTACGAGCAGTACTTC. Amino acid sequence: CASSSGGMDTYEQYF.

The chain combines TRBV4-3 with TRBJ2-3; D is undetermined. The CDR3 consists of 14 residues. CDR1 is LGHNA and CDR2 is YSLEER in the germline V gene. V shed 1 base and J shed 4 bases, with 9 bases lying between them. As DNA, the CDR3 is TGCGCCAGCAGCCAAGGTAGTGGTGCAGATACGCAGTATTTT. Translating it yields CASSQGSGADTQYF.

CDR3 bases: TGTGCCAGCAGCGTAGCGGGCCACAGGGTCAGTTACAATGAGCAGTTCTTC. This translates into CASSVAGHRVSYNEQFF. This chain connects TRBV9 to TRBJ2-1; D possibly corresponds to TRBD1 (6 bases). The V end lost 0 bases, the J end lost 4 bases, and 17 bases lay between the germline ends. Germline loops: CDR1 SGDLS, CDR2 YYNGEE. CDR3 length: 17 residues.

This clone was picked up one time. The chain employs TRBV3-1 (or the pseudogene TRBV3-2) and TRBJ2-5; D perhaps matches TRBD1 (5 bases). This CDR3 comprises 15 residues. Germline loops: CDR1 LGHDT, CDR2 YNNKEL (reference sequence). Trimming left V 3 bases short and J 9 bases short, with 20 bases between. CDR3 bases: TGTGCCAGCAGCCACCTGGGCGGAAACCAAGGGGCCCAGTACTTC. It encodes CASSHLGGNQGAQYF.

This chain uses TRBV30 with TRBJ2-1; TRBD1 agrees at 8 bases. The CDR3 contains 13 residues. Germline CDR1 GTSNPN, CDR2 SVGIG (reference sequence). V was clipped by 3 bases and J by 7 bases; unmatched bases: 5. CDR3 DNA sequence: TGTGCCTGGAGACAGGGGGGAAGGAATGAGCAGTTCTTC. Translated, it gives CAWRQGGRNEQFF.